This T cell receptor (beta chain) was obtained from a study of CD8 T cells in Susac syndrome. When the RNA was reverse transcribed, random hexamers were used with an input of 0.5 to 1 ug. Across 54 Vbeta and 13 Jbeta, TCR beta CDR3 was amplified with immunoSEQ multiplex PCR. TCRdb analysed the immunoSEQ multiplex PCR reads with MiXCR anew, one entry per CDR3 protein. Among roughly 130,000 distinct CDR3 sequences listed, roughly 94% were seen once. The sample taken for sequencing was CD4+ T cells from PBMCs. This clonotype originated in a human donor with multiple sclerosis.

In DNA form, the CDR3 reads TGTGCCAGCACATTAAACACCGGGGAGCTGTTTTTT. This codes for CASTLNTGELFF. The gene calls are TRBV2 and TRBJ2-2; D ambiguous. From germline, CDR1 is SNHLY and CDR2 FYNNEI. This CDR3 has 12 amino acids. Trimming left V 7 bases short and J 2 bases short, with 5 bases between.